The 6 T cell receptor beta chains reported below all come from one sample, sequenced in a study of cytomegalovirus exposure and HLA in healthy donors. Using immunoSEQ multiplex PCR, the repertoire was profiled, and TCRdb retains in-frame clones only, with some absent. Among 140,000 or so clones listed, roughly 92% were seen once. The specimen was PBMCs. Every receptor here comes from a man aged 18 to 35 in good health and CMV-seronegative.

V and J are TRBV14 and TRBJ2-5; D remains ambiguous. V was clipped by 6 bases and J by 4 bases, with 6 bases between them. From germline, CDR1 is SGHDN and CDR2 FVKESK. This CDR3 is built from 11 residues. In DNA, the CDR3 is TGTGCCAGCAGTCCGGGAGAGACCCAGTACTTC. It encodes CASSPGETQYF.

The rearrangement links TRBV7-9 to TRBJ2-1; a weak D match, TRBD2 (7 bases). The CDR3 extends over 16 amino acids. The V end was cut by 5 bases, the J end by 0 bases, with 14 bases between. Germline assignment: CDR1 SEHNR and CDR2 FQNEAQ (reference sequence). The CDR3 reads CASSPPGGSSYNEQFF. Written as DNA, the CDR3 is TGTGCCAGCAGCCCCCCGGGGGGCAGCTCCTACAATGAGCAGTTCTTC.

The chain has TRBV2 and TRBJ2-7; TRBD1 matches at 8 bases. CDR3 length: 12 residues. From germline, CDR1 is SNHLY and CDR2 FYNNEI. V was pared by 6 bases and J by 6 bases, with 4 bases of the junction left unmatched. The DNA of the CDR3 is TGTGCCAGCAGACAGACAGGGGTCGAGCAGTACTTC. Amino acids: CASRQTGVEQYF.

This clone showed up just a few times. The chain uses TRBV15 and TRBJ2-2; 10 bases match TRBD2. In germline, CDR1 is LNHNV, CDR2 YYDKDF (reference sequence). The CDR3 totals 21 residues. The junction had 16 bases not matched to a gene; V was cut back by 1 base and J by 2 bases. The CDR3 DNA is TGTGCCACCAGCAGAGTGGCGGTGGGTTTAACTAGCGGGGTTAACACCGGGGAGCTGTTTTTT. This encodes CATSRVAVGLTSGVNTGELFF.

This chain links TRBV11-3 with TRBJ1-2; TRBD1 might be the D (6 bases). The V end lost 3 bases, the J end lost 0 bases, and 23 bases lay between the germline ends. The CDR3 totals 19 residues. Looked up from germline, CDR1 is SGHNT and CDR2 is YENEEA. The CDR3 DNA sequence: TGTGCCAGCAGCTTGCATCTTACGGGCACCAGGGGATCTAACTATGGCTACACCTTC. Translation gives CASSLHLTGTRGSNYGYTF. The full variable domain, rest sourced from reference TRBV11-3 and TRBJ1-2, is EAGVVQSPRYKIIEKKQPVAFWCNPISGHNTLYWYLQNLGQGPELLIRYENEEAVDDSQLPKDRFSAERLKGVDSTLKIQPAELGDSAVYLCASSLHLTGTRGSNYGYTFGSGTRLTVV.

DNA for the CDR3: TGTGCCAGCAGCTTATGGGCCTACGAGCAGTACGTC. Amino acids: CASSLWAYEQYV. The rearrangement joins TRBV11-3 to TRBJ2-7; D unresolved. The CDR3 contains 12 residues. In germline, CDR1 is SGHNT, CDR2 YENEEA. V lost 2 bases and J 2 bases, leaving 4 bases between the germline ends.